The entry below describes one T cell receptor (beta chain). This record comes from a study of T cell changes during pregnancy in multiple sclerosis. Trimming removed 6 bases from V and 10 bases from J; junction bases left unmatched: 8. This CDR3 region has 13 residues. Germline V gives CDR1 SQVTM, CDR2 ANQGSEA. Libraries were prepared by immunoSEQ multiplex PCR; TCRdb keeps only in-frame clonotypes and omits some of them. The repertoire holds 85,000 to 130,000 clones, with around 94% as singletons. The clonotype originates from a female donor with multiple sclerosis, enrolled in a pregnancy study. The rearrangement uses TRBV29-1 and TRBJ2-1, with 11 bases that match TRBD2. The starting material was peripheral blood, obtained in the second trimester of pregnancy. The CDR3 bases are TGCAGCGTAGGGACTAGCGGTAGTAAGGAGCAGTTCTTC. Its translation: CSVGTSGSKEQFF.